Listed below are T cell receptor beta chains from one sample, sequenced in a study of T cell repertoires in aging, cancer and after chemotherapy. In TCRdb, the multiplex PCR reads were re-called with MiXCR into one record per CDR3 protein. The sample contains 2,500 to 3,000 distinct CDR3 sequences, 20% to 25% of which appear only once. The sample taken for sequencing was blood. The receptors originated from a human donor with a solid tumor. Both conserved end residues are part of each CDR3. Each record gives: J gene, clone size, V gene, D gene, CDR3 protein, CDR3 DNA. A D gene is named only where the DNA matches it firmly. Size values are once, few and many counts, or a class for expanded clones, and some rows have none.

J: TRBJ2-2; size: .; V: TRBV11-1; D: TRBD2; CDR3: CASSLSGVSTGELFF; DNA: TGTGCCAGCAGTTTGAGCGGGGTTAGCACCGGGGAGCTGTTTTTT
J: TRBJ2-7; size: few; V: TRBV20-1; D: .; CDR3: CSASPVLFEQYF; DNA: TGCAGTGCTAGTCCCGTCCTTTTCGAGCAGTACTTC
J: TRBJ1-2; size: medium-sized; V: TRBV12-3/TRBV12-4; D: .; CDR3: CASSFQTTHYGYTF; DNA: TGTGCCAGCAGTTTCCAAACCACCCACTATGGCTACACCTTC
J: TRBJ1-4; size: medium-sized; V: TRBV4-3; D: .; CDR3: CASSQDIGGKLFF; DNA: TGCGCCAGCAGCCAAGATATAGGAGGGAAACTGTTTTTT
J: TRBJ2-4; size: .; V: TRBV14; D: TRBD2; CDR3: CASSQDLSVAGMGSGKNIQYF; DNA: TGTGCCAGCAGCCAAGACCTATCGGTAGCGGGGATGGGAAGTGGCAAAAACATTCAGTACTTC
J: TRBJ1-5; size: medium-sized; V: TRBV12-3/TRBV12-4; D: TRBD1; CDR3: CAQGASQPQHF; DNA: TGTGCGCAGGGGGCAAGTCAGCCCCAGCATTTT
J: TRBJ1-4; size: large; V: TRBV19; D: TRBD1; CDR3: CASSPLETGKNEKLFF; DNA: TGTGCCAGTAGTCCTCTGGAGACAGGGAAAAATGAAAAACTGTTTTTT
J: TRBJ2-1; size: medium-sized; V: TRBV30; D: TRBD1; CDR3: CAWSGGQGVLWEQFF; DNA: TGTGCCTGGAGTGGGGGACAGGGAGTCCTTTGGGAGCAGTTCTTC
J: TRBJ2-7; size: few; V: TRBV4-3; D: TRBD2; CDR3: CASSQSLSTSFGHEQYF; DNA: TGCGCCAGCAGCCAATCCCTTTCGACTAGCTTCGGGCACGAGCAGTACTTC
J: TRBJ1-3; size: medium-sized; V: TRBV6-2/TRBV6-3; D: .; CDR3: CASLRLSGNTIYF; DNA: TGTGCCAGCTTACGCCTCTCTGGAAACACCATATATTTT
J: TRBJ1-6; size: few; V: TRBV5-1; D: .; CDR3: CASSLGRDSPLHF; DNA: TGCGCCAGCAGCTTGGGCAGGGATTCACCCCTCCACTTT
J: TRBJ1-4; size: medium-sized; V: TRBV12-3/TRBV12-4; D: TRBD1; CDR3: CASSRGQREKLFF; DNA: TGTGCCAGCAGTAGGGGACAGAGGGAAAAACTGTTTTTT
J: TRBJ2-7; size: once; V: TRBV28; D: TRBD1; CDR3: CASSLMLGQWDYEQYF; DNA: TGTGCCAGCAGTTTAATGTTGGGACAGTGGGACTACGAGCAGTACTTC
J: TRBJ2-3; size: .; V: TRBV5-1; D: .; CDR3: CASSPNRDSTDTQYF; DNA: TGCGCCAGCAGCCCCAACCGGGACTCCACAGATACGCAGTATTTT
J: TRBJ2-5; size: medium-sized; V: TRBV27; D: .; CDR3: CASSWTIQETQYF; DNA: TGTGCCAGCAGTTGGACCATTCAAGAGACCCAGTACTTC
J: TRBJ2-3; size: medium-sized; V: TRBV20-1; D: TRBD1; CDR3: CSAREDRGLSDTQYF; DNA: TGCAGTGCTAGAGAGGACAGGGGGCTTTCAGATACGCAGTATTTT
J: TRBJ1-1; size: medium-sized; V: TRBV12-3/TRBV12-4; D: .; CDR3: CATGYMGTEAFF; DNA: TGTGCCACCGGGTACATGGGCACTGAAGCTTTCTTT
J: TRBJ2-7; size: medium-sized; V: TRBV19; D: TRBD2; CDR3: CASRRSGSVDEQYF; DNA: TGTGCCAGTAGGAGAAGCGGGAGTGTGGACGAGCAGTACTTC
J: TRBJ1-2; size: .; V: TRBV20-1; D: TRBD1; CDR3: CSAGQGASSPSYTF; DNA: TGCAGTGCTGGACAGGGGGCCTCCTCCCCTAGCTACACCTTC
J: TRBJ2-7; size: few; V: TRBV11-2; D: .; CDR3: CASSLTGFFYEQYF; DNA: TGTGCCAGCAGCCTCACGGGCTTTTTCTACGAGCAGTACTTC
J: TRBJ2-7; size: .; V: TRBV11-2; D: TRBD2; CDR3: CASSLGPRTDTGLAGNHEQYF; DNA: TGTGCCAGCAGCTTAGGCCCTAGGACAGATACCGGACTAGCGGGAAATCACGAGCAGTACTTC
J: TRBJ2-1; size: medium-sized; V: TRBV5-5; D: TRBD2; CDR3: CASSLAGAISSYNEQFF; DNA: TGTGCCAGCAGCTTAGCGGGGGCGATAAGCTCCTACAATGAGCAGTTCTTC
J: TRBJ2-3; size: medium-sized; V: TRBV5-1; D: .; CDR3: CASSLRTASGDTQYF; DNA: TGCGCCAGCAGCTTGCGGACAGCTTCCGGAGATACGCAGTATTTT
J: TRBJ1-5; size: medium-sized; V: TRBV15; D: .; CDR3: CATSSTGGSNQPQHF; DNA: TGTGCCACCAGCAGTACCGGAGGAAGCAATCAGCCCCAGCATTTT